This TCR beta chain was identified during a study of T cell repertoires in ileal Crohn's disease. V was cut by 3 bases and J by 0 bases, with 7 bases left in between. CDR3 length: 14 amino acids. Germline V gene lookup returns CDR1 MDHEN and CDR2 SYDVKM. Measured with immunoSEQ multiplex PCR; TCRdb has only the in-frame clones, and not every one. Of several thousand clones in the sample, 80% to 95% were seen once. Sequenced input: ileal tissue. This TCR was recovered from an adult with Crohn's disease. The rearrangement joins TRBV28 to TRBJ2-3; weak D call: TRBD2 (5 bases). This chain's CDR3 is CASSFGGSTDTQYF. Here the CDR3 DNA reads TGTGCCAGCAGTTTCGGCGGGAGCACAGATACGCAGTATTTT. Complete variable domain (other parts from reference TRBV28 and TRBJ2-3): DVKVTQSSRYLVKRTGEKVFLECVQDMDHENMFWYRQDPGLGLRLIYFSYDVKMKEKGDIPEGYSVSREKKERFSLILESASTNQTSMYLCASSFGGSTDTQYFGPGTRLTVL.